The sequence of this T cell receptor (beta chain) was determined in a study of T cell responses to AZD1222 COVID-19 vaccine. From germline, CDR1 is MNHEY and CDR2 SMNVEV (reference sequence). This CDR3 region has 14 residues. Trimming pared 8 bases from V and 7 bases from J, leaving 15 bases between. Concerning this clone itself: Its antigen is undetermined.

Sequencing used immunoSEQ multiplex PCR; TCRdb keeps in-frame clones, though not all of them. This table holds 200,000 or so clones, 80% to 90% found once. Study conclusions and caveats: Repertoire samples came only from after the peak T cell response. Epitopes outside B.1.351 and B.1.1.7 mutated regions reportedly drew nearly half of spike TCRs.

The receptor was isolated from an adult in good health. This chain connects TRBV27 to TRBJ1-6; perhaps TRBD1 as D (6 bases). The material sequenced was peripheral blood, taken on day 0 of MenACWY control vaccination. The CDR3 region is CASRRTEANSPLHF. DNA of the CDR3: TGTGCCAGCCGAAGGACAGAAGCGAATTCACCCCTCCACTTT.